This T cell receptor beta chain derives from a study of blood T cell dynamics during melanoma immunotherapy. The CDR3 is 15 residues long. From germline, CDR1 is LGHNT and CDR2 FRNRAP. Losses at the gene ends were 5 bases for V and 5 bases for J; bases not matched to a gene: 4. Time point indicated: week 3, after first cycle of checkpoint inhibitor. Samples come from before therapy and from week 3 after the first blockade cycle. No patient had earlier systemic cancer treatment, concurrent immunosuppressants, or another active cancer. The table came from immunoSEQ multiplex PCR; TCRdb's copy has only in-frame clones and leaves some out. The sample holds fewer than 15,000 clones, 92% seen once.

The V call is TRBV12-5, the J call TRBJ2-2; the match to TRBD2 covers 11 bases. This TCR derives from a human donor with melanoma. Here the sequenced sample was blood, taken from a patient treated with checkpoint blockade. The CDR3 here is CASGLGLAGTGELFF. The CDR3 nucleotides are TGTGCTAGTGGTCTAGGACTAGCGGGTACCGGGGAGCTGTTTTTT.